This entry lists 25 T cell receptor beta chains sequenced from one sample in a study of CD8 T cells in ankylosing spondylitis. TCRdb re-called the 5' RACE reads through MiXCR, storing one row per CDR3 protein. Of 200,000 to 300,000 distinct CDR3 sequences listed, under 35% are singletons. The sequencing sample was made of blood, either unsorted or a sorted T cell fraction (not recorded which). The receptors shown here come from a male donor with ankylosing spondylitis or in good health (not recorded which).

The chain uses TRBV27 and TRBJ2-7; D might be TRBD1 (5 bases). V was pared by 6 bases and J by 3 bases, with 9 bases between. The CDR3 contains 12 residues. Looked up from germline, CDR1 is MNHEY and CDR2 is SMNVEV (reference sequence). Here the CDR3 reads CASRHQGYEQYF. The CDR3 DNA sequence: TGTGCCAGCAGACATCAGGGCTACGAGCAGTACTTC.

The V gene is TRBV2, the J gene TRBJ2-7; D is ambiguous. Per germline, CDR1 SNHLY and CDR2 FYNNEI. This CDR3 region has 13 residues. Trimming took 6 bases from V and 0 from J, leaving 9 bases between them. The CDR3 bases are TGTGCCAGCAGGCGGACGTTCTCCTACGAGCAGTACTTC. It specifies CASRRTFSYEQYF.

The chain couples TRBV7-8 to TRBJ2-7, with TRBD1 matching 10 bases. This CDR3 region has 13 residues. Germline CDR1 is SGHVS and CDR2 is FQNEAQ. V shed 5 bases, J shed 4 bases, and the junction held 2 bases outside the gene matches. This CDR3 reads CASSGTGAYEQYF. The CDR3 nucleotides are TGTGCCAGCAGCGGGACAGGGGCATACGAGCAGTACTTC. The entire variable domain, with the rest obtained from reference TRBV7-8 and TRBJ2-7, is as follows: GAGVSQSPRYKVAKRGQDVALRCDPISGHVSLFWYQQALGQGPEFLTYFQNEAQLDKSGLPSDRFFAERPEGSVSTLKIQRTQQEDSAVYLCASSGTGAYEQYFGPGTRLTVT.

This clonotype was observed at least ten times. This chain uses TRBV20-1 with TRBJ2-1, with TRBD2 as a possible D gene (5 bases). V lost 0 bases, J lost 6 bases, and 9 bases lay in between. Germline CDR1 reads DFQATT; CDR2 reads SNEGSKA (reference sequence). The CDR3 extends over 13 amino acids. The CDR3: CSARDRGFNEQFF. In nucleotides, the CDR3 is TGCAGTGCTAGAGACCGGGGATTCAATGAGCAGTTCTTC.

In this sample, this clonotype turned up once. V and J are TRBV7-9 and TRBJ1-4, with D possibly matching TRBD1 (6 bases). V lost 5 bases to trimming and J lost 5 bases, with 18 bases between them. There are 16 residues in the CDR3. Germline CDR1 reads SEHNR; CDR2 reads FQNEAQ (reference sequence). The CDR3 DNA reads TGTGCCAGCAGCCCCCCCTGGGCAGGGGAAAATGAAAAACTGTTTTTT. Translation gives CASSPPWAGENEKLFF.

This clonotype was picked up many times. This chain uses TRBV6-5 with TRBJ1-5; tentatively, D is TRBD1 (5 bases). The ends were cut back, 4 bases at V and 0 bases at J, with 7 bases in the middle. Germline CDR1 MNHEY, CDR2 SVGAGI. CDR3 length equals 14 residues. The DNA of the CDR3 is TGTGCCAGCAGTTGGGGCGGTAGCAATCAGCCCCAGCATTTT. Its protein is CASSWGGSNQPQHF.

This clonotype turned up a few times. The gene calls are TRBV29-1 and TRBJ1-3, with 7 bases fitting TRBD1. CDR1 is SQVTM, CDR2 ANQGSEA, per germline. The ends lost 6 bases at V and 0 bases at J; junction bases unmatched: 8. There are 15 residues in the CDR3. The CDR3 nucleotides are TGCAGCGTGACTCGTCGGGACAGCTCTGGAAACACCATATATTTT. Residues: CSVTRRDSSGNTIYF.

The chain employs TRBV28 and TRBJ2-3; possible D gene TRBD2, 5 bases. Germline loops: CDR1 MDHEN, CDR2 SYDVKM. V was cut by 5 bases and J by 6 bases, with 18 bases left in between. This CDR3 region has 15 residues. In DNA form, the CDR3 reads TGTGCCAGCAGTCTCGGACCGACAAGGAGGGATACGCAGTATTTT. This encodes CASSLGPTRRDTQYF.

The genes are TRBV6-5 and TRBJ2-1; D may be TRBD1 (6 bases). The ends were cut back, 8 bases at V and 10 bases at J, with 12 bases in the middle. The CDR3 sequence is 11 residues long. The germline V gene has CDR1 MNHEY and CDR2 SVGAGI. The CDR3 DNA reads TGTGCCAGCCAAAGAGGACAGGAGCAGTTCTTC. Protein: CASQRGQEQFF.

This clonotype occurred once. The CDR3 DNA follows: TGTGCCAGCAGCCCGGGGGGCCTCTACGACTACGAGCAGTACTTC. This gives the protein CASSPGGLYDYEQYF. This chain connects TRBV11-2 to TRBJ2-7; D perhaps matches TRBD2 (7 bases). CDR1 and CDR2 from the germline V gene are SGHAT and FQNNGV. V shed 5 bases and J shed 3 bases, with 17 bases lying between them. This CDR3 comprises 15 residues.

This rearrangement joins TRBV29-1 to TRBJ2-2; D uncertain. V lost 3 bases and J lost 5, with 10 bases in between. CDR1 is SQVTM and CDR2 is ANQGSEA in the germline V gene. CDR3 length: 13 amino acids. CDR3 nucleotide sequence: TGCAGCGTTGATGGGTGGGCAACCGGGGAGCTGTTTTTT. Translating gives CSVDGWATGELFF.

This clonotype has only a few counts. The genes are TRBV12-3 or TRBV12-4 and TRBJ2-3; 8 bases fit TRBD1. The CDR3 consists of 14 residues. J was trimmed by 5 bases and V by 7 bases; bases with no gene match: 8. CDR3 DNA sequence: TGTGCCAGCACGATCAGGGGGCCACTAGATACGCAGTATTTT. The encoded protein is CASTIRGPLDTQYF.

This rearrangement joins TRBV7-6 to TRBJ2-1, with D uncertain. Trimming took 7 bases from V and 0 from J, leaving 13 bases between them. CDR3 size: 15 residues. Germline CDR1 and CDR2: SGHVS and FNYEAQ. CDR3 region: CASTPDTFSYNEQFF. CDR3 nucleotides: TGTGCCAGCACCCCTGACACATTCTCCTACAATGAGCAGTTCTTC.

The chain carries TRBV6-5 and TRBJ2-5; tentatively, D is TRBD2 (7 bases). CDR1 is MNHEY, CDR2 SVGAGI, per germline. V was cut by 2 bases and J by 5 bases, with 15 bases left in between. The CDR3 contains 15 residues. CDR3 in amino acids: CASSYGGAEVETQYF. CDR3 nucleotide sequence: TGTGCCAGCAGTTACGGGGGGGCCGAGGTGGAGACCCAGTACTTC.

This chain connects TRBV29-1 to TRBJ2-3; D not certain. The germline gives CDR1 SQVTM, CDR2 ANQGSEA. The CDR3 consists of 12 residues. V dropped 6 bases and J dropped 1 base, with 8 bases sitting between them. CDR3 in DNA: TGCAGCGTCGGACGGGGCACAGATACGCAGTATTTT. Translated: CSVGRGTDTQYF.

This clonotype has more than one count but fewer than ten. The chain couples TRBV24-1 to TRBJ2-5; D call uncertain. The length of the CDR3 is 15 residues. CDR1 is KGHDR and CDR2 is SFDVKD in the germline V gene. V was pared by 5 bases and J by 5 bases, with 17 bases between. CDR3 sequence reads: CATSGSGVSSETQYF. The CDR3 DNA is TGTGCCACCAGTGGGTCCGGCGTAAGCTCGGAGACCCAGTACTTC.

This clonotype was detected a few times. The V call is TRBV6-5, the J call TRBJ2-5, with 7 bases lining up with TRBD2. CDR3 length: 12 amino acids. V was pared by 7 bases and J by 7 bases, with 6 bases of the junction left unmatched. Germline assignment: CDR1 MNHEY and CDR2 SVGAGI. CDR3 protein: CASMGGAGTQYF. CDR3 in DNA: TGTGCCAGCATGGGAGGGGCCGGGACCCAGTACTTC.

This clonotype appeared a few times. The rearrangement links TRBV7-3 to TRBJ2-2; TRBD2 aligns across 8 bases. Losses at the gene ends were 4 bases for V and 0 bases for J; bases not matched to a gene: 13. Germline V gene sequence: CDR1 SGHTA, CDR2 FQGTGA. The CDR3 is 19 amino acids. CDR3 in amino acids: CASSSTGLGYFANTGELFF. The CDR3 DNA is TGTGCCAGCAGCTCCACGGGACTAGGATACTTCGCGAACACCGGGGAGCTGTTTTTT.

This clonotype was recorded a few times. The chain links TRBV7-9 to TRBJ2-1; TRBD1 matches at 8 bases. The V gene end was trimmed by 5 bases and the J gene end by 4 bases; junction bases not matched to a gene: 7. Germline loops: CDR1 SEHNR, CDR2 FQNEAQ (reference sequence). The CDR3 has 15 amino acids. CDR3 region: CASSPGTGEYNEQFF. CDR3 nucleotide sequence: TGTGCCAGCAGCCCAGGGACAGGTGAATACAATGAGCAGTTCTTC.

The V call is TRBV6-5, the J call TRBJ2-2; TRBD1 matches 8 bases. Germline trimming cut 0 bases from V and 3 bases from J; bases unmatched to any gene: 9. Germline-derived CDR1 and CDR2 are MNHEY and SVGAGI. The CDR3 is 18 amino acids. The CDR3 loop is CASSYSNPRQGYTGELFF. In nucleotides, the CDR3 is TGTGCCAGCAGTTACTCGAACCCAAGACAGGGGTACACCGGGGAGCTGTTTTTT.

This chain uses TRBV27 with TRBJ1-4; 9 positions match TRBD1. This CDR3 comprises 13 residues. Germline CDR1 and CDR2: MNHEY and SMNVEV (reference sequence). V trimming: 4 bases; J trimming: 8 bases; junction bases outside the gene matches: 2. The CDR3 sequence: CASSSDRGEKLFF. CDR3 DNA: TGTGCCAGCAGTTCCGACAGGGGGGAAAAACTGTTTTTT.

This clonotype was detected a few times. The CDR3 DNA is TGTGCCAGCAGCCAAAGGATCGATGAGCAGTTCTTC. Translating gives CASSQRIDEQFF. The chain carries TRBV7-6 and TRBJ2-1; D not resolved. With 5 bases removed from V and 8 bases from J, the gap between germline ends came to 10 bases. Germline CDR1 is SGHVS and CDR2 is FNYEAQ. The CDR3 extends over 12 amino acids. Full variable domain (remainder filled in from reference TRBV7-6 and TRBJ2-1): GAGVSQSPRYKVTKRGQDVALRCDPISGHVSLYWYRQALGQGPEFLTYFNYEAQQDKSGLPNDRFSAERPEGSISTLTIQRTEQRDSAMYRCASSQRIDEQFFGPGTRLTVL.

The V gene is TRBV15, the J gene TRBJ1-5; no reliable D call. Per the germline V gene, CDR1 is LNHNV and CDR2 is YYDKDF (reference sequence). The CDR3 covers 13 residues. V lost 4 bases and J lost 7, with 11 bases in between. This chain's CDR3 is CATSTFPGQPQHF. In DNA, the CDR3 is TGTGCCACCAGCACCTTCCCGGGCCAGCCCCAGCATTTT.

This chain links TRBV27 with TRBJ1-2; no clear D. The CDR3 extends over 13 amino acids. Germline V gene sequence: CDR1 MNHEY, CDR2 SMNVEV (reference sequence). Trimming removed 4 bases at V and 2 bases at J, with 8 bases between. CDR3 DNA: TGTGCCAGCAGTTATACAGCAAACTATGGCTACACCTTC. Encoded protein: CASSYTANYGYTF.

Turning to this clonotype: A read error may produce the germline difference seen at one junction end. V gene TRBV20-1 combines with J gene TRBJ2-1; 8 bases align to TRBD1. The CDR3 consists of 16 residues. Germline V gene data show CDR1 as DFQATT and CDR2 as SNEGSKA (reference sequence). The CDR3 sequence is CCARDRLRGRVNEQFF. In DNA, the CDR3 is TGCTGTGCTAGAGATCGTCTCAGGGGGCGCGTCAATGAGCAGTTCTTC.